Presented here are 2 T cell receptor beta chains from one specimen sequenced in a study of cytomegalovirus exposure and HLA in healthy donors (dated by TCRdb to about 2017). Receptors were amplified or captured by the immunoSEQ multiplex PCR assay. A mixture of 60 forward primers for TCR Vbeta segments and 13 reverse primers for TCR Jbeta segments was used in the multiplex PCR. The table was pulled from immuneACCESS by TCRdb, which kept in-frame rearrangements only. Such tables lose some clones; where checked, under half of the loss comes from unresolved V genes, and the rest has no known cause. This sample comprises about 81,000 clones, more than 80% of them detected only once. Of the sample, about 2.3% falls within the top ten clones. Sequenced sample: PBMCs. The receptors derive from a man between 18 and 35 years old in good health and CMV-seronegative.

The CDR3 protein is CSALKTGGGTEAFF. The CDR3 DNA is TGCAGCGCCCTAAAAACAGGGGGCGGCACTGAAGCTTTCTTT. The chain joins TRBV29-1 to TRBJ1-1, with TRBD1 matching 9 bases. The CDR3 is 14 residues long. Germline trimming cut 7 bases from V and 4 bases from J; bases unmatched to any gene: 10. CDR1 and CDR2 (germline): SQVTM, ANQGSEA.

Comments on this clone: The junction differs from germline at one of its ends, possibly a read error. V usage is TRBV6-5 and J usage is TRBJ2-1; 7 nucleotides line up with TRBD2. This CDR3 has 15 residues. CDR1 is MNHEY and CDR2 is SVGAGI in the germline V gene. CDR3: CASSSSGSFYNGQFF. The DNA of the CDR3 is TGTGCCAGCAGTTCTAGCGGTTCCTTCTACAATGGGCAGTTCTTC.